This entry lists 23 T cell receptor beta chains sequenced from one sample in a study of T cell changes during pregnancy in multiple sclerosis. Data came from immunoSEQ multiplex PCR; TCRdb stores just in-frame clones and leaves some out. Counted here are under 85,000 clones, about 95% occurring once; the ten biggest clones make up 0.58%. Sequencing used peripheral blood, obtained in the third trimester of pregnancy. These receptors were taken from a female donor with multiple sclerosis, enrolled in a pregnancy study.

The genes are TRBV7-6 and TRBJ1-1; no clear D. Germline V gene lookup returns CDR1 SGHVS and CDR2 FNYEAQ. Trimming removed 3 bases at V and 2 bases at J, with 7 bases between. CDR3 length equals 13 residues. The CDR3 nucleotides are TGTGCCAGCAGCTTCCAGGCAAACACTGAAGCTTTCTTT. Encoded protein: CASSFQANTEAFF.

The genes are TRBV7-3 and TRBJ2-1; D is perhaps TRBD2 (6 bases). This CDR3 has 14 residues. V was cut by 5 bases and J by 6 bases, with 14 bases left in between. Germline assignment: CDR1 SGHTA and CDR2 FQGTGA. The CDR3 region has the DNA TGTGCCAGCAGCCCGGGACTGATCTCCAATGAGCAGTTCTTC. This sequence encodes CASSPGLISNEQFF. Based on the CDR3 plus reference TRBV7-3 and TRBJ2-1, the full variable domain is GAGVSQTPSNKVTEKGKYVELRCDPISGHTALYWYRQSLGQGPEFLIYFQGTGAADDSGLPNDRFFAVRPEGSVSTLKIQRTERGDSAVYLCASSPGLISNEQFFGPGTRLTVL.

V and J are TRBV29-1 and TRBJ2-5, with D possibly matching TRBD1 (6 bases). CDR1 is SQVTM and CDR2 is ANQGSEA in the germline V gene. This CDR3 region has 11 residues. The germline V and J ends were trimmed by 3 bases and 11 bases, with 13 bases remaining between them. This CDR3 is CSVDPRDTQYF. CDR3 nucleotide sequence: TGCAGCGTTGACCCCCGGGACACTCAGTACTTC.

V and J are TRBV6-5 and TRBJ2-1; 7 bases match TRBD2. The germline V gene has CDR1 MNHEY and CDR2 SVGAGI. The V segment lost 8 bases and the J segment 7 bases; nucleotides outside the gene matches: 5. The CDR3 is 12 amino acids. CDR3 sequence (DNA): TGTGCCAGCGTGGGGGGGGGTAATGAGCAGTTCTTC. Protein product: CASVGGGNEQFF.

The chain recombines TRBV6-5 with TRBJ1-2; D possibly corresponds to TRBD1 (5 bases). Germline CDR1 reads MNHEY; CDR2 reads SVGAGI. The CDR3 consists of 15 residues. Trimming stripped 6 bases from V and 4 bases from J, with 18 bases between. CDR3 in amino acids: CASRPSVLGGYGYTF. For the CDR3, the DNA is TGTGCCAGCAGGCCGAGTGTCCTGGGGGGCTATGGCTACACCTTC.

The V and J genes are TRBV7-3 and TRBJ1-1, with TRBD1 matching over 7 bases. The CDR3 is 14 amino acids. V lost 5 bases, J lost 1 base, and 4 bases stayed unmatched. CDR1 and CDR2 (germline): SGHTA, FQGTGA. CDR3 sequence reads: CASSSSGGNTEAFF. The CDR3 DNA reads TGTGCCAGCAGCAGTTCAGGGGGGAACACTGAAGCTTTCTTT.

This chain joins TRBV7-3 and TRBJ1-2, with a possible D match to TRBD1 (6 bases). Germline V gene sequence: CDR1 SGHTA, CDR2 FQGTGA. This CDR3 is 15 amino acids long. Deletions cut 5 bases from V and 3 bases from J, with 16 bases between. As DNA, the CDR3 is TGTGCCAGCAGCCAAACAGGGTCTTGGGACTATGGCTACACCTTC. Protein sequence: CASSQTGSWDYGYTF.

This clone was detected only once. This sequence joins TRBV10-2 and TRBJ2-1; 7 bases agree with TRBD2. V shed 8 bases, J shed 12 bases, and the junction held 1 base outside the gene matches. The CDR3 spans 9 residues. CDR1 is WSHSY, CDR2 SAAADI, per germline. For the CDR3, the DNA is TGCGCCAGCGGGGGGGGGCAGTTCTTC. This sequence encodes CASGGGQFF.

In DNA, the CDR3 is TGCGCCAGCAGCTCAAGCCCCGGGGATGGCACTGAAGCTTTCTTT. It specifies CASSSSPGDGTEAFF. The chain is built from TRBV4-3 and TRBJ1-1; no clear D gene. V was clipped by 5 bases and J by 4 bases, with 17 bases between them. CDR1 and CDR2 (germline): LGHNA, YSLEER. The CDR3 is 15 residues long.

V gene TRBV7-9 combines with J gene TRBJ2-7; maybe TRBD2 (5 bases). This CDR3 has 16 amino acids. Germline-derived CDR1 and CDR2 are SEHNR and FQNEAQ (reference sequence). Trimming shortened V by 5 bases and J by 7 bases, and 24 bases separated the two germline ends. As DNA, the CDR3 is TGTGCCAGCAGCCTGCGCGCTGGATTTTTGTCGGGGGAGCAGTACTTC. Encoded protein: CASSLRAGFLSGEQYF.

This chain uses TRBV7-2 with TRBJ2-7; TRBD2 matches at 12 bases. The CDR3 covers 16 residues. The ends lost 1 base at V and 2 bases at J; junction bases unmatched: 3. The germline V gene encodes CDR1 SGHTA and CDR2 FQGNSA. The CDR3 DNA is TGTGCCAGCAGCTTAGGGGCTAGCGGGGGGGCCTACGAGCAGTACTTC. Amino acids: CASSLGASGGAYEQYF.

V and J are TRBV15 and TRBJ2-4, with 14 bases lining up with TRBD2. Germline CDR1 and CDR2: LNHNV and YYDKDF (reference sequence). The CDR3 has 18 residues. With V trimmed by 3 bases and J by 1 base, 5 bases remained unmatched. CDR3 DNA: TGTGCCACCAGCAGGACTAGCGGGGGGGCAGTGGCCAAAAACATTCAGTACTTC. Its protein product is CATSRTSGGAVAKNIQYF.

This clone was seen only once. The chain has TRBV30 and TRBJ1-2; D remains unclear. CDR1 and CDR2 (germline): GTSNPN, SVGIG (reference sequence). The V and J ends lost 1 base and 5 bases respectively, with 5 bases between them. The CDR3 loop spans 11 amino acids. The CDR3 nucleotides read TGTGCCTGGAGTGCGGGGTATGGCTACACCTTC. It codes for CAWSAGYGYTF.

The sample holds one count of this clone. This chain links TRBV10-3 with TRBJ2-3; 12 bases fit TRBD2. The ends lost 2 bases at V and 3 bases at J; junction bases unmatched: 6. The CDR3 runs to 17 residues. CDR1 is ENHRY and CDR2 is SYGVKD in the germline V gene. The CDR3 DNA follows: TGTGCCATCAGTGAGCCCGGCCTAGCGGGGGGGACAGATACGCAGTATTTT. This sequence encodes CAISEPGLAGGTDTQYF.

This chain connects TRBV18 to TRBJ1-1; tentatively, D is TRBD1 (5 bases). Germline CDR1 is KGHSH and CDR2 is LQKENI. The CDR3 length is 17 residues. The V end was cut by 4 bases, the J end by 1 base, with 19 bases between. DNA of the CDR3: TGTGCCAGCTCACAGGACACCTATGGGGCGTCGAACACTGAAGCTTTCTTT. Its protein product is CASSQDTYGASNTEAFF.

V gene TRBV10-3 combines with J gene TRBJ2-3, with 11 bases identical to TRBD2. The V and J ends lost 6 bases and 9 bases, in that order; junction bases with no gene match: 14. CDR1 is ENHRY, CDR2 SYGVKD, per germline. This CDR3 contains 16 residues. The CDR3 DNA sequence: TGTGCCATCAGGGCGGGACTAGCGGCCTCTCCTTGGACGCAGTATTTT. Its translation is CAIRAGLAASPWTQYF.

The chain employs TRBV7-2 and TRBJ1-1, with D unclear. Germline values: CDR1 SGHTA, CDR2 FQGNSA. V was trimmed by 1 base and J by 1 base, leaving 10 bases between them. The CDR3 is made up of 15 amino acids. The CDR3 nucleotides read TGTGCCAGCAGCTTAGGCGGGTCGAGGAACACTGAAGCTTTCTTT. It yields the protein CASSLGGSRNTEAFF.

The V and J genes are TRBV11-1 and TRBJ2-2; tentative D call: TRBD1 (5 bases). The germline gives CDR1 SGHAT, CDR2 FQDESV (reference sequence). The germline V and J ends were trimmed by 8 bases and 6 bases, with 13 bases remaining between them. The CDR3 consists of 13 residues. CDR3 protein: CASLKGAAGELFF. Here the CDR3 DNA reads TGTGCCAGCCTCAAAGGGGCTGCCGGGGAGCTGTTTTTT.

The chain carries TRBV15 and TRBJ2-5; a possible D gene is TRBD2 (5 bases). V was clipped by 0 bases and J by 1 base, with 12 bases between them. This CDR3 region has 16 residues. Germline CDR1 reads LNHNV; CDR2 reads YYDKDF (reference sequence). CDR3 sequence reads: CATSRDLAATQETQYF. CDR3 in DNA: TGTGCCACCAGCAGAGATCTAGCAGCGACCCAAGAGACCCAGTACTTC.

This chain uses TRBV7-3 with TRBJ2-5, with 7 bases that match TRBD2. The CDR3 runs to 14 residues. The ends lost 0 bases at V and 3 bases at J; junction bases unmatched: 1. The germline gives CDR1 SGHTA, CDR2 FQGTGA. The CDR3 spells CASSLTGGKETQYF. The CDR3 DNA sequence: TGTGCCAGCAGCTTAACGGGGGGGAAAGAGACCCAGTACTTC.

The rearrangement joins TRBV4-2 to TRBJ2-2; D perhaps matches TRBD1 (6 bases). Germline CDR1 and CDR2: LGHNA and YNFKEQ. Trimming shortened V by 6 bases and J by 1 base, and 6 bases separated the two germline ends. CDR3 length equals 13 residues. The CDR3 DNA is TGTGCCAGCAGGGACAGGAACACCGGGGAGCTGTTTTTT. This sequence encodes CASRDRNTGELFF.

CDR3 protein: CASSLTVKSSGANVLTF. The CDR3 region has the DNA TGTGCCAGCAGCTTGACAGTAAAAAGCTCTGGGGCCAACGTCCTGACTTTC. The chain has TRBV7-9 and TRBJ2-6, with a possible D match to TRBD1 (5 bases). Deletions cut 3 bases from V and 0 bases from J, with 12 bases between. The CDR3 has 17 residues. Germline values: CDR1 SEHNR, CDR2 FQNEAQ (reference sequence).

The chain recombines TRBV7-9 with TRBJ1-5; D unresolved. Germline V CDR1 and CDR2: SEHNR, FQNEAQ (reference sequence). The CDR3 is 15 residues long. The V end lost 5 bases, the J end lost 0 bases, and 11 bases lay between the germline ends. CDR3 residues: CASSRGPGSNQPQHF. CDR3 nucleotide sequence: TGTGCCAGCAGCCGAGGTCCGGGTAGCAATCAGCCCCAGCATTTT.